This T cell receptor beta chain is from a study of memory CD4+ T cells and cytomegalovirus serostatus. Single viable CD3+CD4+CD8-CD45RO+ cells were sorted as the memory CD4+ T cells. This table comes from immunoSEQ multiplex PCR, and its TCRdb copy is limited to in-frame clones, with some not included. The table lists roughly 50,000 clones, roughly four fifths of them singletons. The CDR3 length is 16 residues. The receptor's source is an adult in good health and CMV-seronegative. Sample: memory CD4+ T cells from blood. The chain is built from TRBV21-1 and TRBJ2-7; the DNA was not used to check the table's D call, TRBD1. TRBV21-1 is a documented pseudogene. The CDR3 region is CASSRSPGQSPYEQYF. The DNA for the CDR3 is TGTGCCAGCAGTAGATCCCCAGGACAAAGCCCCTACGAGCAGTACTTC.